Listed below are T cell receptor beta chains from one sample, sequenced in a study of blood T cell repertoires in COVID-19. Sequencing was performed with immunoSEQ multiplex PCR; in TCRdb, only in-frame clones are kept and a portion is missing. The sample lists over 60,000 clones; around 86% were seen once. Specimen: peripheral blood. Receptor source: a man aged 70-80 years with acute or convalescent COVID-19. The CDR3 runs from the conserved cysteine through the conserved F or W. A D gene is named only where the DNA matches it firmly. A clone size is listed for some rows: how often the clone was seen (once, few, many), or a class if it is expanded.

V,size,D,J,length,DNA,CDR3
TRBV10-1,-,-,TRBJ2-3,15,TGCGCCAGCAGTGACAGGGTTTCTGTTACAGATACGCAGTATTTT,CASSDRVSVTDTQYF
TRBV29-1,-,-,TRBJ1-1,10,TGCAGCGTCGGGGGGAAGCTGAACGGATTT,CSVGGKLNGF
TRBV23-1,-,-,TRBJ1-5,17,TGCGCCAGCAGTCAATTATCAGACAGATATAGCAATCAGCCCCAGCATTTT,CASSQLSDRYSNQPQHF
TRBV3-1/TRBV3-2,-,-,TRBJ2-7,14,TGTGCCAGCAGCCGGCGAGAAGGGGATTCCGGGCAGTACTTC,CASSRREGDSGQYF
TRBV6-2/TRBV6-3,few,-,TRBJ1-4,16,TGTGCCAGCAGCTCACCCCGGCGGGGAACTAATGAAAAACTGTTTTTT,CASSSPRRGTNEKLFF
TRBV9,-,TRBD1,TRBJ2-1,16,TGTGCCAGCAGCGTAGTAGGACAGGGGGCGAGGAATGAGCAGTTCTTC,CASSVVGQGARNEQFF
TRBV6-5,-,TRBD1,TRBJ2-1,15,TGTGCCAGCAGTCTGACCGGGACAGCATACAATGAGCAGTTCTTC,CASSLTGTAYNEQFF
TRBV18,once,TRBD2,TRBJ2-2,17,TGTGCCAGCTCGTCGAAGCGGGGGGCTGCGAACACCGGGGAGCTGTTTTTT,CASSSKRGAANTGELFF
TRBV12-5,-,TRBD2,TRBJ2-1,19,TGTGCTAGTGGCCAAACCGGGACTAGCGGATCTTTCTCCTACAATGAGCAGTTCTTC,CASGQTGTSGSFSYNEQFF
TRBV3-1/TRBV3-2,-,TRBD1,TRBJ1-1,14,TGTGCCAGCAGCCTTGGGACAGCCCTTACTGAAGCTTTCTTT,CASSLGTALTEAFF
TRBV5-1,-,TRBD1,TRBJ1-6,17,TGCGCCAGCAGCACGGACGGACAGGGTCCCTATAATTCACCCCTCCACTTT,CASSTDGQGPYNSPLHF
TRBV11-2,few,-,TRBJ2-7,12,TGTGCCAGCAGCTCCAGACAGTACGAGCAGTACTTC,CASSSRQYEQYF
TRBV28,-,TRBD1,TRBJ2-5,14,TGTGCCAGCAGAAACGGACAGGGCGTCGAGACCCAGTACTTC,CASRNGQGVETQYF
TRBV19,-,-,TRBJ2-7,13,TGTGCCAGTAACCAGCGGGTCGGGTACGAGCAGTACTTC,CASNQRVGYEQYF
TRBV28,-,TRBD1,TRBJ1-4,16,TGTGCCAGCAGGTCCCCGGGACAGGGGGCCGTTGAAAAACTGTTTTTT,CASRSPGQGAVEKLFF
TRBV19,-,-,TRBJ2-1,14,TGTGCCAGTAGTATGGGACTTTCAGGGAATGAGCAGTTCTTC,CASSMGLSGNEQFF
TRBV24-1,-,TRBD2,TRBJ2-1,16,TGTGCCACCAGCACCCACTCTAGCGGGACCTTCAATGAGCAGTTCTTC,CATSTHSSGTFNEQFF
TRBV27,-,TRBD2,TRBJ2-3,19,TGTGCCAGCAGTCGAGGACTAGCGGGGGGCTTTGGCTTGACAGATACGCAGTATTTT,CASSRGLAGGFGLTDTQYF
TRBV5-4,-,TRBD1,TRBJ1-2,16,TGTGCCAGCAGCTTGAGGACAGGAGGTTCTAACTATGGCTACACCTTC,CASSLRTGGSNYGYTF
TRBV9,-,-,TRBJ1-1,15,TGTGCCAGCAGCGTCTTCTTAACAGGGAACACTGAAGCTTTCTTT,CASSVFLTGNTEAFF
TRBV18,few,-,TRBJ1-2,13,TGTGCCAGCTCACCACTTCAGGGGTCCGGCTACACCTTC,CASSPLQGSGYTF
TRBV7-2,-,-,TRBJ2-2,15,TGTGCCAGCAGCTTGGGCGGGGCGAACACCGGGGAGCTGTTTTTT,CASSLGGANTGELFF
TRBV5-1,-,TRBD1,TRBJ1-6,17,TGCGCCAGCAGCGAACAATCCGGGACAGATTTACTATTACCCCTCCACTTT,CASSEQSGTDLLLPLHF
TRBV6-5,-,TRBD1,TRBJ2-7,13,TGTGCCAGCCTACGAGGGACAGACTACGAGCAGTACTTC,CASLRGTDYEQYF
TRBV27,-,TRBD1,TRBJ1-1,13,TGTGCCAGCAGCCTCGGGACAGTTCATGGAGCTTTCTTT,CASSLGTVHGAFF
TRBV2,-,-,TRBJ2-7,13,TGTGCCAGCACCGTCCTCAGGGGCTACGAGCAGTACTTC,CASTVLRGYEQYF
TRBV27,once,-,TRBJ1-2,16,TGTGCCAGCAGCCCCAGCGCTGGGACAACCAACTATGGCTACACCTTC,CASSPSAGTTNYGYTF
TRBV29-1,-,-,TRBJ2-7,11,TGCAGCGTTGAAGGGAGAGCCGAGCAGTACTTC,CSVEGRAEQYF
TRBV5-1,-,-,TRBJ1-1,14,TGCGCCAGCAGCTTGGGCCCCTCGGGGACTGAAGCTTTCTTT,CASSLGPSGTEAFF
TRBV5-1,-,TRBD1,TRBJ2-7,13,TGCGCCAGCAGCGATGGGGGACAGGCGTTCAAGTACTTC,CASSDGGQAFKYF
TRBV27,-,-,TRBJ1-6,15,TGTGCCAGCAGCTTCACAGGGCCTCGGAATTCACCCCTCCACTTT,CASSFTGPRNSPLHF
TRBV7-9,few,-,TRBJ1-2,12,TGTGCCAGCAGCTTTCTTAATCGGGGCTACACCTTC,CASSFLNRGYTF
TRBV7-3,-,TRBD1,TRBJ2-7,14,TGTGCCAGCAGCCCGGGACAGCCCTCCTACGAGCAGTACTTC,CASSPGQPSYEQYF
TRBV7-9,-,-,TRBJ1-1,13,TGTGCCAGCAGTCGGGTGGCGAACACTGAAGCTTTCTTT,CASSRVANTEAFF
TRBV10-3,-,TRBD2,TRBJ2-3,16,TGTGCCATCAGTGCCGGTAGCGGGGTTGGCACAGATACGCAGTATTTT,CAISAGSGVGTDTQYF
TRBV7-9,-,TRBD1,TRBJ2-7,15,TGTGCCAGCAGCTGGTGGGACAGGGGCTCCCGCGAGCAGTACTTC,CASSWWDRGSREQYF
TRBV3-1/TRBV3-2,once,-,TRBJ1-1,14,TGTGCCAGCAGCCAAGGAATGACTAGCACTGAAGCTTTCTTT,CASSQGMTSTEAFF
TRBV28,-,-,TRBJ1-2,13,TGTGCCAGCAGCGCCGGACTGCTTTATGGCTACACCTTC,CASSAGLLYGYTF
TRBV20-1,-,TRBD2,TRBJ2-3,14,TGCAGTGCTAGTATCGGGGGGAGCACAGATACGCAGTATTTT,CSASIGGSTDTQYF
TRBV29-1,-,-,TRBJ2-1,13,TGCAGCGCCCAGGGGAATCGGTACAATGAGCAGTTCTTC,CSAQGNRYNEQFF
TRBV19,-,TRBD1,TRBJ1-2,14,TGTGCCAGTAGACCCGGGACAGGGCGGTATGGCTACACCTTC,CASRPGTGRYGYTF
TRBV19,once,TRBD2,TRBJ2-1,14,TGTGCCAGTAGTCTCCCTAGCGGAACCAATGAGCAGTTCTTC,CASSLPSGTNEQFF
TRBV2,-,TRBD1,TRBJ1-3,20,TGTGCCAGCAGTGAACCCCCATCCTTTTGGACAGGGGTTTCTGGAAACACCATATATTTT,CASSEPPSFWTGVSGNTIYF
TRBV18,-,-,TRBJ2-1,13,TGTGCCAGCTCGGAGCAGGGTGCAGTAGGGGGGTTCTTC,CASSEQGAVGGFF
TRBV6-5,-,-,TRBJ2-2,14,TGTGCCACCCGTTCCAGACTATACACCGGGGAGCTGTTTTTT,CATRSRLYTGELFF
TRBV24-1,-,TRBD1,TRBJ2-2,14,TGTGCCACCAGGGACAGGGGGCCGACCGGGGAGCTGTTTTTT,CATRDRGPTGELFF
TRBV11-3,-,TRBD1,TRBJ2-7,13,TGTGCCAGCAGCCGGGGACAGGGCTACGAGCAGTACTTC,CASSRGQGYEQYF
TRBV9,-,TRBD2,TRBJ2-5,15,TGTGCCAGCGGTGACGCGGGAGGGCTTATAGAGACCCAGTACTTC,CASGDAGGLIETQYF
TRBV5-1,-,TRBD1,TRBJ2-7,14,TGCGCCAGCAGCACCGGACAGGTCCCCTACGAGCAGTACTTC,CASSTGQVPYEQYF